This T cell receptor (beta chain) was documented in a study of blood T cell repertoires in COVID-19 (dated by TCRdb to the early 2020s). With respect to the entire study: Collaborator samples came from the United States, Italy and Spain and covered acute and convalescent phases of COVID-19. The repertoires were released in a freely available public database intended as a resource for research on the immune response to SARS-CoV-2. Samples were obtained from the ongoing ImmuneRACE study (first 160 participants) and from 1,200 or so subjects provided by 6 global collaborators. The material from the prospective study consisted of cDNA or gDNA derived from T cells, B-cell-depleted T cells, or PBMCs. Where available, HLA class I and class II types were taken from metadata supplied by the sample provider and were not determined by assay-based typing. Deeply sampled blood TCRbeta repertoires from subjects exposed to, actively infected with, or recovered from COVID-19 were included in the dataset. Nearly every sample came with metadata listing a de-identified subject ID, COVID-19 status, age in years and sex.

This clone was seen more than once but under ten times. Its antigen is still unknown. Within one base of it there is no much larger clone, and no base qualities were kept. TCRbeta CDR3 regions were amplified from genomic DNA by means of the immunoSEQ Assay, a bias-controlled multiplex PCR. The source study handled its data this way. The number of nucleated cells in each sample was estimated from the amplification of reference gene primers within the assay. To quantify the absolute abundance of each unique TCRbeta CDR3 rearrangement, sequence reads were collapsed and filtered. For each sample, productive Simpson clonality was calculated as the square root of Simpson's diversity index across productive rearrangements. In TCRdb, the immuneACCESS table is reduced to in-frame sequences with V and J assigned. These tables do not hold every clone; where another copy was compared, an unresolved V gene accounts for under half, and the others remain unexplained. The V and J calls and the clone size are those of that table, but D and trimming were determined from the DNA. Here the sample has about 220,000 clones; 84% occur a single time. Together, the top ten hold roughly 2.4% of the sample.

Collaborating institutions collected whole blood in K2EDTA tubes following their own protocols. For TCRbeta analysis, collaborator samples were shipped as frozen whole blood, as isolated PBMCs, or as DNA extracted from either sample type. Overall study results and their limits: The quantity of clinical and demographic metadata differed by source and by participant and was supplied without curation.

CDR1 and CDR2 (LGHNA, YNFKEQ) derive from the germline V gene. At the junction V is shortened by 4 bases and J by 6 bases; bases outside the gene matches: 5. Spanning cysteine to phenylalanine, the CDR3 consists of 14 amino acids. The only DNA kept is the CDR3, 42 bases in frame from the first base. The V and J segments used are TRBV4-2 and TRBJ2-7; TRBD1 fits 11 bases in the junction. This sequence was found in a woman aged 55-75 years with acute or convalescent COVID-19. The sample was peripheral blood. The CDR3: CASSRRTGGSEQYF. Read as DNA, the sequence is TGTGCCAGCAGCCGACGGACAGGGGGCTCCGAGCAGTACTTC.